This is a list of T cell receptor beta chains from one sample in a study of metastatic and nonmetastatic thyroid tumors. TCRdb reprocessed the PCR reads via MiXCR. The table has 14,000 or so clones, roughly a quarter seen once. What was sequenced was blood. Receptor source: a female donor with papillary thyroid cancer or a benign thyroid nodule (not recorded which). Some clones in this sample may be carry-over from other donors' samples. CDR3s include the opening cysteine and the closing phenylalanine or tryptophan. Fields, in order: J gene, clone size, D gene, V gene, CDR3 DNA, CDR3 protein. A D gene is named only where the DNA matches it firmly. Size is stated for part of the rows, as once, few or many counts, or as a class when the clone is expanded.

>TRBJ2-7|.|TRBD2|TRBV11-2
TGTGCCAGCAGCCTAACTAGCGGGAAAGGCGAGCAGTACTTC
CASSLTSGKGEQYF
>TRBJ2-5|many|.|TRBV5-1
TGCGCCAGCAGCTTGGCAAAAGTAGAAGAGACCCAGTACTTC
CASSLAKVEETQYF
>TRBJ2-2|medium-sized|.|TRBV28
TGTGCCAGCAGTTTTTGGACAGAGGACACCGGGGAGCTGTTTTTT
CASSFWTEDTGELFF
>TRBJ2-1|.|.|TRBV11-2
TGTGCCAGCAGCTTAGGTCCCGTCGTGGATGAGCAGTTCTTC
CASSLGPVVDEQFF
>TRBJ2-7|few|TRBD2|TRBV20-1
TGCAGTGCTAGCCGCGTGGGGGGAGGGCTCGGGGAGCAGTACTTC
CSASRVGGGLGEQYF
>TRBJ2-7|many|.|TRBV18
TGTGCCAGCTCACCAGAGACACACAGCGACGAGCAGTACTTC
CASSPETHSDEQYF
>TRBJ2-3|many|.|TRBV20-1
TGCAGTGCTAGCTCAGAGGCCTTTAGCACAGATACGCAGTATTTT
CSASSEAFSTDTQYF
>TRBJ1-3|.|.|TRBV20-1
TGCAGTGCTGATCCCGCGACCGCCGGAGACACCATATATTTT
CSADPATAGDTIYF
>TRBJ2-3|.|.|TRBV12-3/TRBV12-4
TGTGCCAGCAGTTTAGGGAGTATAGTGACAGATACGCAGTATTTT
CASSLGSIVTDTQYF
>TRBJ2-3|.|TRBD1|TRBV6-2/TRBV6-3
TGTGCCAGCAGTTACCGGGACAGGTCCACAGATACGCAGTATTTT
CASSYRDRSTDTQYF
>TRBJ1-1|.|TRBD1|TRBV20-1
TGCACCGGACGCAGAGGACAGGCAAACACTGAAGCTTTCTTT
CTGRRGQANTEAFF
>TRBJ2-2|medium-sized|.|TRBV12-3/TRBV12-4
.
CASSTSGRQTGELFF
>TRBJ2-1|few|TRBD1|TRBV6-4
TGTGCCAGCAGTGAGACAGGGCTAGTAGATGAGCAGTTCTTC
CASSETGLVDEQFF
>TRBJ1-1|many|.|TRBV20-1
TGCAGTGCTCGGCAGGGCGTGAACACTGAAGCTTTCTTT
CSARQGVNTEAFF
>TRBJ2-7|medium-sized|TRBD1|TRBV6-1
TGTGCCAGCAGTCAAAAATCGAGGACAGGGGGTTTTGACGAGCAGTACTTC
CASSQKSRTGGFDEQYF
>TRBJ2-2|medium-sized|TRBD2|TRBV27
TGTGCCAGCAGACCCGGGACTAGCGGCACCGGGGAGCTGTTTTTT
CASRPGTSGTGELFF
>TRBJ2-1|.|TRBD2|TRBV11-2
TGTGCCAGCAGCCCAAGGGTAGCGGGGGGGCAGCCTGAGCAGTTCTTC
CASSPRVAGGQPEQFF
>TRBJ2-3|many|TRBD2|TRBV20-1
TGCAGTGTAACTAGCGGGGGGGGAAATACAGATACGCAGTATTTT
CSVTSGGGNTDTQYF
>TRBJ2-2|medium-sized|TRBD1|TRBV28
TGTGCCAGCAGTTTACTTTTAGACAGGGTCAGGACCGGGGAGCTGTTTTTT
CASSLLLDRVRTGELFF
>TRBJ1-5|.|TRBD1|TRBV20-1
TGCAGTGCTCGGACAGGGGCCGAGAGCAATCAGCCCCAGCATTTT
CSARTGAESNQPQHF
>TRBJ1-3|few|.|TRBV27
TGTGCCAGCAGTTTAGTTGGTCAATTGGACTCTGGAAACACCATATATTTT
CASSLVGQLDSGNTIYF
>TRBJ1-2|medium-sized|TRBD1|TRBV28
TGTGCCAGCAGCACAGGGGGCATCTATGGCTACACCTTC
CASSTGGIYGYTF
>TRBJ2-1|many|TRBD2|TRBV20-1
TGCAGTGCTGGCGGGACTAGGGAGGGTGATGAGCAGTTCTTC
CSAGGTREGDEQFF
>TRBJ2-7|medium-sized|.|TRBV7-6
TGTGCCAGCAGCTTGAGGGGCTACGAGCAGTACTTC
CASSLRGYEQYF
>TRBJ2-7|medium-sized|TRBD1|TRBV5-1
TGCGCCAGCAGCCGGGACAGAGGGTCCTACGAGCAGTACTTC
CASSRDRGSYEQYF
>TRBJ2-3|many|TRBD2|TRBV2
TGTGCCAGCAGAGCGGGGGCCCACACAGATACGCAGTATTTT
CASRAGAHTDTQYF
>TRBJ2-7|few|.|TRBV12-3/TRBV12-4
TGTGCCCGCAAAGCGGACGGCGAAGTCTACGAGCAGTACTTC
CARKADGEVYEQYF
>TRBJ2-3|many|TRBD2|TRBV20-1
TGCAGTGCGATAGCGGGAGGTTGGGCAGATACGCAGTATTTT
CSAIAGGWADTQYF
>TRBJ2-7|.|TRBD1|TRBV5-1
TGCGCCAGCAGCTTGGGGGACAGGGCGTTCTACGAGCAGTACTTC
CASSLGDRAFYEQYF
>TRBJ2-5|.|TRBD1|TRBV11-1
TGTGCCAGCAGCCCGGGACAGGGTCAAGAGACCCAGTACTTC
CASSPGQGQETQYF
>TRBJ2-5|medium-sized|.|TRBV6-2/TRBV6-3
TGTGCCAGCAGTTATTTTCAAGAGACCCAGTACTTC
CASSYFQETQYF
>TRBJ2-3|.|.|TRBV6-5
TGTGCCAGCAGCCCACCTGACAGGCTCGTTAGCACAGATACGCAGTATTTT
CASSPPDRLVSTDTQYF
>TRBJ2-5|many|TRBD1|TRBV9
TGTGCCAGCAGCGTAATGGGACAGGGGGCACGAGAGACCCAGTACTTC
CASSVMGQGARETQYF
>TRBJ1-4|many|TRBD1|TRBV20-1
TGCAGTGCTAGAGATCGGGTCAGGGGGCGCGGCGGTGAAAAACTGTTTTTT
CSARDRVRGRGGEKLFF
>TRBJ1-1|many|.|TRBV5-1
TGCGCCAGTACCCTAAGTGGCGGGAACACTGAAGCTTTCTTT
CASTLSGGNTEAFF